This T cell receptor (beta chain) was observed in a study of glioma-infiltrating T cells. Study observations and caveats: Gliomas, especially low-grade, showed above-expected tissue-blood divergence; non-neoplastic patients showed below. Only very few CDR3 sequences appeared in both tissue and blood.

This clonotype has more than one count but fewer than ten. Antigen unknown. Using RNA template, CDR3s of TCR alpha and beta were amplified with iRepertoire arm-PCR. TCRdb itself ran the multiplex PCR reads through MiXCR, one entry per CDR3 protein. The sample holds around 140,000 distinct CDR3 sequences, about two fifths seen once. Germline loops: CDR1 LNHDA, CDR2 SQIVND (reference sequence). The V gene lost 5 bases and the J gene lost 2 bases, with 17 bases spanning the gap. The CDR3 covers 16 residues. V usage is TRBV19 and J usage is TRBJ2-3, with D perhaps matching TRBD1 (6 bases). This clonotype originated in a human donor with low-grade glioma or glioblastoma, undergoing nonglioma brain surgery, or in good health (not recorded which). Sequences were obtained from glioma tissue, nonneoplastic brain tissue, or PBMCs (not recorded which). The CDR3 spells CASSGPGQSFTDTQYF. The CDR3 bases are TGTGCCAGTAGTGGCCCGGGACAAAGTTTCACAGATACGCAGTATTTT. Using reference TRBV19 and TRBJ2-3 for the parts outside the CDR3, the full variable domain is DGGITQSPKYLFRKEGQNVTLSCEQNLNHDAMYWYRQDPGQGLRLIYYSQIVNDFQKGDIAEGYSVSREKKESFPLTVTSAQKNPTAFYLCASSGPGQSFTDTQYFGPGTRLTVL.